The 8 T cell receptor beta chains listed next were all sequenced from one sample in a study of CD8+CD57+ T cells in acquired aplastic anemia. Genomic DNA was employed as the template in profiling TCR beta VDJ and CDR3. In TCRdb, the reads were re-called with MiXCR into one record per CDR3 protein. The sample consists of approximately 380,000 distinct CDR3 sequences, approximately 70% of them appearing once. Sample: sorted CD4+, CD8+, or CD8+CD57+ T cells (not recorded which) from PBMCs. Receptors originate from a human donor in good health, serving as a control.

V usage is TRBV12-3 or TRBV12-4 and J usage is TRBJ1-2; no clear D gene. The CDR3 extends over 14 amino acids. The V end lost 6 bases, the J end lost 6 bases, and 17 bases lay between the germline ends. The CDR3 here is CASSQRWSADGYTF. The CDR3 coding sequence is TGTGCCAGCAGCCAGCGATGGTCCGCAGATGGCTACACCTTC.

This clonotype has ten or more counts. The chain combines TRBV3-1 with TRBJ1-3; maybe TRBD1 (5 bases). The V and J ends lost 3 bases and 0 bases respectively, with 6 bases between them. Per the germline V gene, CDR1 is LGHDT and CDR2 is YNNKEL (reference sequence). This CDR3 has 14 amino acids. The CDR3 coding sequence is TGTGCCAGCAGCCAGGGGGACTCTGGAAACACCATATATTTT. Translating it yields CASSQGDSGNTIYF.

The chain couples TRBV2 to TRBJ1-4; D is undetermined. The V gene lost 6 bases and the J gene lost 8 bases, with 13 bases spanning the gap. CDR3 length equals 13 residues. CDR1 and CDR2 (germline): SNHLY, FYNNEI. DNA of the CDR3: TGTGCCAGCAGGCCATGGGATGAGGAAAAACTGTTTTTT. Translation: CASRPWDEEKLFF.

As to this clonotype: An end of the junction does not agree with germline; a read error may underlie this. The chain joins TRBV9 to TRBJ2-3; perhaps TRBD1 as D (5 bases). Germline lookup yields CDR1 SGDLS and CDR2 YYNGEE. CDR3 length: 11 amino acids. CDR3 in DNA: TGTGCCAGCAGCTTAAAGGGGCCTCAGACCTTT. This sequence encodes CASSLKGPQTF.

In this sample, this clonotype turned up a few times. This rearrangement joins TRBV28 to TRBJ2-7; D may be TRBD1 (5 bases). Germline CDR1 MDHEN, CDR2 SYDVKM. The ends were cut back, 8 bases at V and 4 bases at J, with 33 bases in the middle. CDR3 size: 19 residues. The CDR3 reads CASLPPGPSTLWGTYEQYF. The CDR3, as DNA: TGTGCCAGCTTGCCTCCAGGGCCATCCACCCTCTGGGGTACTTACGAGCAGTACTTC. Full variable domain (remainder filled in from reference TRBV28 and TRBJ2-7): DVKVTQSSRYLVKRTGEKVFLECVQDMDHENMFWYRQDPGLGLRLIYFSYDVKMKEKGDIPEGYSVSREKKERFSLILESASTNQTSMYLCASLPPGPSTLWGTYEQYFGPGTRLTVT.

The chain couples TRBV29-1 to TRBJ1-4, with TRBD1 identical over 7 bases. With 4 bases clipped from V and 9 bases from J, the junction kept 5 bases outside the gene matches. The CDR3 has 12 residues. Germline lookup yields CDR1 SQVTM and CDR2 ANQGSEA. The chain's CDR3 is CSVATGSKKLFF. CDR3 bases: TGCAGCGTTGCGACAGGGAGTAAAAAACTGTTTTTT.

The chain recombines TRBV20-1 with TRBJ2-3, with 7 bases that match TRBD1. This CDR3 region has 12 residues. Losses at the gene ends were 6 bases for V and 13 bases for J; bases not matched to a gene: 13. Germline CDR1 is DFQATT and CDR2 is SNEGSKA (reference sequence). This CDR3 is CSANRGDTYEYF. CDR3 bases: TGCAGTGCAAACAGGGGCGATACCTACGAGTATTTT.

The table lists this clonotype with a count of one. The rearrangement uses TRBV29-1 and TRBJ2-7, with D perhaps TRBD1 (5 bases). This CDR3 is built from 13 residues. Germline CDR1 reads SQVTM; CDR2 reads ANQGSEA. V was pared by 7 bases and J by 0 bases, with 13 bases between. CDR3 nucleotide sequence: TGCAGCGCCGATACCGACAGCTCCTACGAGCAGTACTTC. This codes for CSADTDSSYEQYF.